This T cell receptor beta chain was profiled in a study of regulatory T cells in long-lasting Graves disease. Study-level results: Accuracy was possibly reduced by small sample size.

Noted time point: newly diagnosed GD, antithyroid drugs for less than 3 months. TCR sequences were obtained from RNA taken from PBMCs. Diagnoses of Graves' disease were made by American Thyroid Association guidelines. This CDR3 has 16 amino acids. J gave up 6 bases and V 6 bases, and 11 bases lay outside the gene matches. Germline CDR1 and CDR2: SNHLY and FYNNEI. This clonotype was counted ten times or more. The antigen is undetermined. Assembly of TCR beta libraries relied on iRepertoire HTBI primers together with Arm-PCR of CDR3 regions. Via MiXCR, TCRdb re-called the multiplex PCR reads, giving one row per CDR3 protein. Here the sample spans 550,000 or so distinct CDR3 sequences, 12% being singletons. Another study also made use of these data, one on T cells in Graves' hyperthyroidism and ophthalmopathy. As that report states: Thyroid ultrasound and orbital computed tomography, with clinical symptoms and serum thyroxine and TRAb, informed diagnoses.

Sequenced material: peripheral blood mononuclear cells (PBMCs), taken at new diagnosis, from a patient treated with antithyroid drugs. This receptor was identified in a woman aged 25 to 45 with Graves disease. This sequence joins TRBV2 and TRBJ2-7; 13 bases agree with TRBD2. CDR3 residues: CASRTGLAGVFREQYF. For the CDR3, the DNA is TGTGCCAGCAGGACAGGACTAGCGGGAGTGTTTCGCGAGCAGTACTTC. Complete variable domain (other parts from reference TRBV2 and TRBJ2-7): EPEVTQTPSHQVTQMGQEVILRCVPISNHLYFYWYRQILGQKVEFLVSFYNNEISEKSEIFDDQFSVERPDGSNFTLKIRSTKLEDSAMYFCASRTGLAGVFREQYFGPGTRLTVT.